The source of this TCR beta chain is a study of shared clonotypes between healthy human individuals (dated by TCRdb to the early 2020s). Study-level background: The cohort included a few men and a couple of women between 18 and 49 years of age. Different laboratories and diverse techniques were used to prepare libraries and sequence TCR repertoires, to increase sequencing depth and limit assay-specific biases. To estimate repertoire size and how much clonotypes are shared between individuals, the study performed deep sequencing of blood TCR repertoires from a handful of healthy adults. For each donor, CD4 naive and CD4 memory were each run on three plates, CD8 naive on two plates, and CD8 memory on one plate. Leukapheresis yielded between about 0.85 and 10 billion PBMCs per donor. General study outcomes and caveats: Pairwise subsampling led to the expectation that sequencing depth would affect the degree of clonotype sharing among donors. Only blood was sampled, and tissue TCR repertoires likely differ from those in blood. When four donors were compared, the shared fraction of clonotypes was around 4.6% for naive CD4, roughly 3.4% for naive CD8, 2% to 2.5% for memory CD4, and around 0.37% for memory CD8. The genetic and exposure-history diversity represented was limited by the small number of donors. Clonotypes shared by all four sorted-subset donors showed higher generation probabilities than non-shared clonotypes. Larger estimated clonotype richness was generally found for naive subsets than for memory subsets. Incomplete sequencing was indicated by rarefaction of sorted-subset datasets, despite the large sequencing depth.

CDR1 and CDR2 (MNHEY, SMNVEV) derive from the germline V gene (reference sequence). V gives up 6 bases and J gives up 0 bases, and the segment between their germline ends measures 6 bases. The CDR3 covers 13 residues, taking in both the cysteine and the phenylalanine. Solely the CDR3 DNA is kept, with 39 bases framed from the first base. For the CD8 naive samples, CD45RO-negative cells were positively selected for CCR7, yielding a CD45RA+CCR7+ population from which TemRA cells were excluded. Healthy HIV-negative adults with no recently reported acute infections or vaccinations were included as donors. Only Caucasian adults living in Nashville, Tennessee, USA were represented among the donors. After blood collection by leukapheresis, PBMCs were isolated using Ficoll-Histopaque density gradient centrifugation and then cryopreserved in the vapor phase of liquid nitrogen. Analytical flow cytometry was used to check the purity and quantity of each magnetically sorted T cell population. Genomic DNA was isolated from every sorted fraction and measured by UV absorbance on a Nanodrop 2000c.

About this clone itself: Its antigen specificity is not known. The record has no base qualities; no much larger clone is one base away. This sample includes further DNA sequences coding for the same CDR3.

Using the deep immunoSEQ assay, TCR CDR3 regions were amplified from genomic DNA by multiplex PCR. Genomic DNA extracted from each cell subset was distributed evenly over all wells of several immunoSEQ 96-well plates, and each plate served as one replicate. For sorted subsets, each replicate PCR was loaded with roughly 190 ng genomic DNA, equivalent to 30,000 or so T cell genomes. Purified libraries were quantified with a Qubit 3.0 fluorometer, sized on a Bioanalyzer 2100, and re-quantified with the KAPA Library Quantification kit. A separate single-read 150-cycle Illumina NextSeq 550 flow cell was used to sequence each immunoSEQ 96-well plate. Per the source publication's procedure: Because the immunoSEQ output held only junctional sequences and lacked quality scores, the filtering could not match the filtering applied to full-length reads. Sequences were annotated with PyIR, a Python wrapper for IgBLAST v1.9, and V/J genes and CDR3 were assigned using IMGT germline references. Reads with weak V/J assignments (E-value above 1e-6), missing CDR3, stop codons, out-of-frame junctions, or ambiguous translated residues were removed. V3J clonotypes were defined by identical inferred V gene, J gene, and CDR3 amino acid sequence. Percentage overlap between repertoires was calculated by dividing the number of shared unique clonotypes by the size of the smaller repertoire. Richness of each repertoire was evaluated using RTK rarefaction, the Chao1 estimator, and Recon v2.1 estimates of unobserved clonotypes. Generation probabilities were computed with OLGA for all TCRbeta clonotypes obtained by the gDNA method from a handful of donors. TCRdb retrieved this table from immuneACCESS and kept in-frame rearrangements only. Not all clones are present; in checked studies, unresolved V genes account for under half, and no reason is known for the remainder. The V and J calls and the clone size are those of that table, but D and trimming were determined from the DNA. This sample is represented by hundreds of thousands of clones; around 95% of them were singletons. The ten largest clones capture over 0.09% of the sample.

The receptor was derived from a woman in her thirties in good health. The rearrangement joined TRBV27 to TRBJ2-1; the D gene cannot be named for sure. Sequencing was performed on naive CD8+ T cells sorted from blood. The meaning of the sample's cell subset or site label: CD45RA+CCR7+. The nucleotide sequence is given as TGTGCCAGCAGCCGCGGCTCCTACAATGAGCAGTTCTTC. Its translation is CASSRGSYNEQFF.